This record concerns one TCR beta chain sequence. It has no known antigen specificity. No qualities accompany the bases; no much larger clone lies one base away. The entry originates in a study of vaccination effects on CD4 cells after COVID-19 (dated by TCRdb to between 2020 and 2023). With respect to the entire study: Each participant received two doses of an mRNA SARS-CoV-2 vaccine, either BNT162b2 or mRNA-1273. Pre-vaccine samples were drawn from two convalescent patients 16 days and one week before the first dose, at 142 and 148 days after COVID-19 diagnosis. SARS-CoV-2 spike-specific CD4+ TCR repertoires from before and after mRNA vaccination were compared in COVID-19 convalescent patients and in infection-naive vaccine recipients. Altogether, about 10 COVID-19 convalescent patients and a few SARS-CoV-2-naive healthy vaccine recipients made up the full study. The Oncomine TCR Beta short-read assay on an Illumina iSeq 100 was used to sequence cultures from other donors in the study. Points the paper makes about the study in general: Both infection-induced and vaccine-induced clones contracted markedly at late post-vaccination timepoints, which is consistent with waning T cell responses. Among convalescent patients, the spike-reactive repertoire after vaccination was made up mainly of new vaccine-induced clones that were largely distinct from the clones induced by infection. The study was limited by a small number of convalescent patients and lacked early post-infection timepoints.

The cysteine opens and the phenylalanine closes a CDR3 of 12 amino acids. CDR3 DNA only is kept here, 36 bases in frame from base 1. CDR1 and CDR2, per the germline V gene (reference sequence), are SEHNR and FQNEAQ. V has 7 bases trimmed and J has 7 bases trimmed; junction bases matching no gene number 6. The ViraFEST assay stimulated PBMC with viral peptide pools and then used TCR sequencing to identify antigen-specific CD4+ T cell clonotypes by expansion. After around 10 days of culture, CD4+ T cells were isolated with the EasySep CD4+ T cell isolation kit. PCR-confirmed SARS-CoV-2 infection had occurred in convalescent patients between March and December 2020, before the Alpha, Beta and Delta variants emerged in the United States. Two million PBMC per well were cultured with approximately 10 ug/ml peptides in IMDM containing roughly 5% human AB serum, roughly 10 IU/ml IL-2 and gentamicin. For the negative control culture condition, an HIV-1 Nef peptide pool was used. Half of the culture medium was replaced with fresh IL-2-containing medium on days 3 and 7. Unless noted otherwise, every peptide stimulation condition was cultured in triplicate wells. PBMC were separated from whole blood using Ficoll-Paque Plus gradient centrifugation and were then either cryopreserved at -140C or used fresh. The QIAamp micro DNA kit was used to extract genomic DNA from the cultured CD4+ T cells.

Libraries were made using the immunoSEQ multiplex PCR assay. DNA from the cultured and isolated CD4+ T cells underwent TCR beta CDR3 sequencing. In the original analysis: The analysis removed non-productive TCR sequences, trimmed reads to the CDR3 region, and retained only CDR3s that were 7 or more amino acids long. Antigen-specific clonotypes were identified with the MANAFEST web app by comparing expansion in peptide wells against reference cultures. To count as positive, a clone had to show expansion at FDR<0.05 compared with the reference and with all other wells, an odds ratio above 5, and a frequency above 0.1% in two replicate wells. A clonotype was defined as cross-reactive if the clonotype was significantly expanded both in SARS-CoV-2 spike wells and in at least one common cold coronavirus spike condition. Levenshtein distance calculated with the stringdist R package was used to assess CDR3 similarity, and unrooted trees were constructed with ape in R 3.6.1. TCRdb carries this immuneACCESS record with in-frame sequences only. Its versions omit some clonotypes, under half of them owing to an unresolved V gene in the studies checked, with the rest unexplained. V and J calls and clone size are those listed in that table; D and trimming were worked out from the DNA. This sample is represented by under 80,000 clones; about 69% of them were singletons. About 4.7% of the sample is held by the ten biggest clonotypes.

The chain is encoded by TRBV7-9 joined to TRBJ2-5, with 7 bases matching TRBD2. The clonotype comes from a human donor who had a prior SARS-CoV-2 infection. This specimen was CD4+ T cells from PBMCs cultured with HIV peptides, taken before COVID-19 vaccination. The cell subset or site label of this sample denotes: HIV-1 Nef peptide pool negative control/reference culture. The CDR3 reads as follows: CASTGGSTTQYF. The nucleotides read TGTGCCAGCACCGGGGGGTCGACGACCCAGTACTTC.